In this sample, the clone carrying this T cell receptor (beta chain) is medium-sized (0.01 to 0.1%). What it recognizes is unknown. The data derive from a study of circulating CD8 cells and anti-PD-1 response in melanoma. Using approximately 16 ng of total RNA, TCR libraries were made with the QIAseq Immune Repertoire TCR panel. TCRdb reanalysed the reads using MiXCR and keeps one entry per CDR3 protein. The data show around 950 distinct CDR3 sequences, approximately 8% seen once. Notes on the study in general: Tumor reactivity was tested by peptide assays on expanded sorted subsets. A small cohort with few responders supplied the baseline and M1 comparisons. TIGIT repertoires were least diverse, DNEG repertoires most diverse.

V shed 6 bases and J shed 12 bases, with 8 bases lying between them. The CDR3 contains 8 residues. Germline values: CDR1 GTSNPN, CDR2 SVGIG (reference sequence). Sorting of live CD3+CD8+TCRalphabeta+ cells by PD-1 and/or TIGIT gave four subsets. The clonotype was recovered from a human donor with melanoma. The input for sequencing was CD8+ T cells from PBMCs, taken at baseline or after one month of anti-PD-1 therapy (not recorded which). The J gene is TRBJ1-1, the V gene TRBV30, with D possibly being TRBD1 (6 bases). CDR3 nucleotides: TGTGCCTGCACAGGGACTTTCTTT. It translates to CACTGTFF.